A single sample is the source of the 28 T cell receptor beta chains below, sequenced in a study of blood T cells in healthy people across ages. Through a sample-barcoded 5' primer and a J-beta primer mix, a second PCR was run for 7 to 11 cycles. TCRdb independently ran MiXCR on the 5' RACE reads; one entry per CDR3 protein. The sample has about 1.8 million distinct CDR3 sequences, approximately 50% seen once. The source material was blood. The receptors here all came from a woman in her thirties or forties in good health.

The rearrangement joins TRBV4-1 to TRBJ2-3; D tentatively reads TRBD1 or TRBD2 (5 bases each). Germline assignment: CDR1 MGHRA and CDR2 YSYEKL. This CDR3 is 12 amino acids long. V lost 0 bases and J 9 bases, leaving 7 bases between the germline ends. DNA for the CDR3: TGCGCCAGCAGCCAAGAGGGGACGACGCAGTATTTT. Translated, it gives CASSQEGTTQYF.

V is TRBV7-2 and J is TRBJ2-5, with D possibly TRBD2 on 5 matching bases. Deletions cut 4 bases from V and 4 bases from J, with 13 bases between. The length of the CDR3 is 14 residues. Germline CDR1 SGHTA, CDR2 FQGNSA. CDR3 sequence reads: CASSSYGLGETQYF. The DNA for the CDR3 is TGTGCCAGCAGCTCTTACGGACTGGGAGAGACCCAGTACTTC.

The chain joins TRBV10-3 to TRBJ2-3; D ambiguous. Trimming took 3 bases from V and 1 from J, leaving 14 bases between them. CDR1 and CDR2 from the germline V gene are ENHRY and SYGVKD. CDR3 length: 16 residues. Here the CDR3 reads CAISDYGVPGTDTQYF. The CDR3 DNA reads TGTGCCATCAGTGACTATGGAGTCCCTGGCACAGATACGCAGTATTTT.

CDR3 nucleotide sequence: TGCAGCGTTGAATATCTCGGGCAGGGGGTCGGAAACTATGGCTACACCTTC. Translated: CSVEYLGQGVGNYGYTF. This rearrangement joins TRBV29-1 to TRBJ1-2; 7 positions agree with TRBD1. Unmatched junction bases numbered 14, after V lost 2 bases and J lost 2 bases. Germline CDR1 reads SQVTM; CDR2 reads ANQGSEA. The CDR3 consists of 17 residues. The entire variable domain, with the rest obtained from reference TRBV29-1 and TRBJ1-2, is as follows: SAVISQKPSRDICQRGTSLTIQCQVDSQVTMMFWYRQQPGQSLTLIATANQGSEATYESGFVIDKFPISRPNLTFSTLTVSNMSPEDSSIYLCSVEYLGQGVGNYGYTFGSGTRLTVV.

There are a few counts of this clonotype. The chain links TRBV29-1 to TRBJ2-5; the D is unclear. Per germline, CDR1 SQVTM and CDR2 ANQGSEA. This CDR3 is built from 12 residues. V was trimmed by 6 bases and J by 4 bases, leaving 12 bases between them. CDR3 in amino acids: CSVLARLETQYF. The CDR3 nucleotides are TGCAGCGTCCTCGCCAGGCTAGAGACCCAGTACTTC.

The V call is TRBV18, the J call TRBJ1-5; TRBD1 might be the D (5 bases). Trimming removed 6 bases from V and 8 bases from J, with 14 bases in between. CDR1 KGHSH and CDR2 LQKENI come from the germline V gene. CDR3 length: 13 amino acids. DNA for the CDR3: TGTGCCAGCTCCCGGGGGTCGGGTGAGCCCCAGCATTTT. It yields the protein CASSRGSGEPQHF. Variable domain in full (rest from reference TRBV18 and TRBJ1-5): NAGVMQNPRHLVRRRGQEARLRCSPMKGHSHVYWYRQLPEEGLKFMVYLQKENIIDESGMPKERFSAEFPKEGPSILRIQQVVRGDSAAYFCASSRGSGEPQHFGDGTRLSIL.

This chain joins TRBV6-1 and TRBJ1-4; a possible D gene is TRBD1 (6 bases). The CDR3 has 16 residues. Trimming cost V 3 bases and J 7 bases, with 18 bases left between them. Germline-derived CDR1 and CDR2 are MNHNS and SASEGT. CDR3 bases: TGTGCCAGCAGTGACCACGGACAGCGGTCCTTTGAAAAACTGTTTTTT. Amino acids: CASSDHGQRSFEKLFF.

This clonotype was seen a few times. This chain connects TRBV21-1 to TRBJ2-1; no check of the table's D call, TRBD1, against the DNA was made. TRBV21-1 is described as a pseudogene. This CDR3 has 14 residues. The CDR3 DNA reads as TGTGCCAGCAGCAAAAACAGGGTGTTCGATGAGCAGTTCTTC. Protein sequence: CASSKNRVFDEQFF.

Concerning this clonotype: A much larger clone differs by one base, so this may be a read error. J is TRBJ1-2 and V is TRBV20-1; D unresolved. V gave up 3 bases and J gave up 0 bases, with 14 bases separating them. The CDR3 runs 15 residues. Per germline, CDR1 DFQATT and CDR2 SNEGSKA (reference sequence). The DNA of the CDR3 is TGCAGTGCTAGCCGCCCACAGCGACCTAACTATGGCTACACCTTC. Translation: CSASRPQRPNYGYTF.

This clonotype was counted a few times. This sequence joins TRBV6-5 and TRBJ2-1; TRBD1 aligns across 7 bases. Per germline, CDR1 MNHEY and CDR2 SVGAGI. J was trimmed by 3 bases and V by 3 bases; bases with no gene match: 5. This CDR3 comprises 15 residues. The CDR3 DNA is TGTGCCAGCAGTTATGGGACAGAGATCTACAATGAGCAGTTCTTC. This codes for CASSYGTEIYNEQFF.

V and J are TRBV18 and TRBJ2-7; 9 bases align to TRBD1. The CDR3 extends over 14 amino acids. V shed 5 bases and J 5 bases; nucleotides not matched to a gene: 7. The germline V gene has CDR1 KGHSH and CDR2 LQKENI. The CDR3 DNA is TGTGCCAGCTCATACAACAGGGGGCCGAACGAGCAGTACTTC. This translates into CASSYNRGPNEQYF.

The chain combines TRBV4-2 with TRBJ2-5; D may correspond to TRBD1 or TRBD2 (5 bases each). Germline assignment: CDR1 LGHNA and CDR2 YNFKEQ. This CDR3 region has 17 residues. Trimming removed 0 bases from V and 1 base from J, with 15 bases in between. The CDR3 DNA is TGTGCCAGCAGCCAAGAGCCCCCTGGGACCCTCCAAGAGACCCAGTACTTC. Translating it yields CASSQEPPGTLQETQYF.

This clonotype was observed once. This rearrangement joins TRBV7-9 to TRBJ1-4, with unresolved D. Germline V lookup: CDR1 SEHNR, CDR2 FQNEAQ (reference sequence). This CDR3 has 16 residues. V was shortened by 4 bases and J by 5 bases, with 17 bases between the two germline ends. CDR3 sequence (DNA): TGTGCCAGCAGCTGGCCCACGGAGGGTCTGAATGAAAAACTGTTTTTT. Protein: CASSWPTEGLNEKLFF.

The CDR3 nucleotides read TGCAGTGCTAGAGAGGCGCAGGATTTCACTGAAGCTTTCTTT. This gives the protein CSAREAQDFTEAFF. The chain uses TRBV20-1 and TRBJ1-1; D gene ambiguous. CDR1 is DFQATT and CDR2 is SNEGSKA in the germline V gene (reference sequence). Trimming took 0 bases from V and 4 from J, leaving 12 bases between them. The CDR3 has 14 residues.

CDR3 residues: CSASRRGGLTDTQYF. CDR3 in DNA: TGCAGTGCTAGTCGGCGGGGGGGCTTAACAGATACGCAGTATTTT. V and J are TRBV20-1 and TRBJ2-3; 9 bases line up with TRBD2. The V and J ends lost 3 bases and 3 bases, in that order; junction bases with no gene match: 7. CDR1 is DFQATT, CDR2 SNEGSKA, per germline (reference sequence). CDR3 size: 15 residues.

V and J are TRBV5-1 and TRBJ1-2; the match to TRBD1 covers 10 bases. The V gene end was trimmed by 7 bases and the J gene end by 0 bases; junction bases not matched to a gene: 6. The CDR3 is 15 amino acids. Germline V gene lookup returns CDR1 SGHRS and CDR2 YFSETQ. In DNA form, the CDR3 reads TGCGCCAGCCACCGGGACAGGGGAACTAACTATGGCTACACCTTC. Translating it yields CASHRDRGTNYGYTF.

This clonotype was detected only once. The chain has TRBV4-2 and TRBJ2-7; 7 bases are shared with TRBD1. V shed 0 bases, J shed 3 bases, and the junction held 5 bases outside the gene matches. Germline-derived CDR1 and CDR2 are LGHNA and YNFKEQ. CDR3 length equals 15 residues. CDR3 bases: TGTGCCAGCAGCCAAGATCAAGGACAGGTCTACGAGCAGTACTTC. Its translation is CASSQDQGQVYEQYF.

V usage is TRBV6-2 or TRBV6-3 and J usage is TRBJ1-4; D gene uncertain. The V gene lost 0 bases and the J gene lost 7 bases, with 9 bases spanning the gap. CDR3 length equals 14 residues. Looked up from germline, CDR1 is MNHEY and CDR2 is SVGEGT. CDR3 bases: TGTGCCAGCAGTTACTCGATCACGCTTGAAAAACTGTTTTTT. Translating it yields CASSYSITLEKLFF.

The V gene is TRBV20-1, the J gene TRBJ2-7, with D tentatively TRBD1 (5 bases). This CDR3 contains 14 residues. Trimming removed 0 bases from V and 1 base from J, with 10 bases in between. The germline CDR1 and CDR2 sequences are DFQATT and SNEGSKA (reference sequence). CDR3 amino acids: CSARDRVPSYEQYF. CDR3 bases: TGCAGTGCTAGAGACAGGGTCCCTTCCTACGAGCAGTACTTC.

The genes are TRBV7-9 and TRBJ2-1; the D call may be TRBD1 or TRBD2 (5 bases each). The V gene lost 5 bases and the J gene lost 0 bases, with 14 bases spanning the gap. The CDR3 is 16 residues long. The V gene's germline CDR1 is SEHNR and CDR2 FQNEAQ (reference sequence). Here the CDR3 reads CASSNRDASSYNEQFF. The DNA of the CDR3 is TGTGCCAGCAGCAACCGGGACGCGAGCTCCTACAATGAGCAGTTCTTC.

The chain uses TRBV20-1 and TRBJ1-2; D is perhaps TRBD1 (6 bases). CDR1 and CDR2 (germline): DFQATT, SNEGSKA (reference sequence). Trimming pared 4 bases from V and 4 bases from J, leaving 19 bases between. This CDR3 comprises 15 residues. The CDR3 loop reads CSATPSPRGAYGYTF. CDR3 coding DNA: TGCAGTGCTACCCCAAGTCCGAGGGGGGCCTATGGCTACACCTTC.

This clonotype came up a few times. The V call is TRBV2, the J call TRBJ2-3; D is possibly TRBD1 (5 bases). V was trimmed by 7 bases and J by 6 bases, leaving 17 bases between them. The CDR3 loop spans 14 amino acids. Germline lookup yields CDR1 SNHLY and CDR2 FYNNEI. The CDR3 DNA is TGTGCCAGCACCGCTGGGGCAGGGTTTGATACGCAGTATTTT. Amino acid sequence: CASTAGAGFDTQYF.

This clonotype was found a few times. The rearrangement links TRBV12-3 or TRBV12-4 to TRBJ1-4; D may be TRBD1 (6 bases). The CDR3 runs to 13 residues. V was pared by 5 bases and J by 7 bases, with 11 bases between. The CDR3 coding sequence is TGTGCCAGCAGTGGACAGTACAGTGAAAAACTGTTTTTT. This encodes CASSGQYSEKLFF.

This clonotype was recorded a few times. The rearrangement uses TRBV7-9 and TRBJ2-4; no firm D call. The J call is uncertain, as TRBJ2-7 better fits the DNA end. CDR1 and CDR2 from the germline V gene are SEHNR and FQNEAQ (reference sequence). The CDR3 length is 17 residues. The CDR3 DNA sequence: TGTGCCAGCAGCCCCCGACCGGGCACCCCTCCGTACTACGAGCAGTACTTC. Its protein is CASSPRPGTPPYYEQYF.

This clonotype was seen only a few times. The chain carries TRBV7-8 and TRBJ2-7; D unclear. Deletions cut 5 bases from V and 6 bases from J, with 11 bases between. Germline V gives CDR1 SGHVS, CDR2 FQNEAQ. The CDR3 sequence is 12 residues long. CDR3 protein: CASSLDPLEQYF. The CDR3 DNA reads as TGTGCCAGCAGCCTGGATCCCCTCGAGCAGTACTTC.

The chain couples TRBV3-1 to TRBJ2-1, with D possibly being TRBD1 (5 bases). This CDR3 is built from 14 residues. Germline CDR1 LGHDT, CDR2 YNNKEL (reference sequence). Trimming took off 1 base at V and 9 bases at J, with 13 bases between the two ends. The CDR3 DNA is TGTGCCAGCAGCCAAGTTCACGGACACAGTGAGCAGTTCTTC. Protein: CASSQVHGHSEQFF.

The gene calls are TRBV6-2 or TRBV6-3 and TRBJ1-2, with a weak D call TRBD1 (6 bases). Germline V gives CDR1 MNHEY, CDR2 SVGEGT. The CDR3 is 16 amino acids. V lost 0 bases, J lost 2 bases, and 13 bases lay in between. DNA of the CDR3: TGTGCCAGCAGTTACTCAGGGGGGCGAAGAAACTATGGCTACACCTTC. This encodes CASSYSGGRRNYGYTF.

This clonotype occurred a few times. This chain links TRBV5-5 with TRBJ2-1, with 7 bases fitting TRBD2. Germline CDR1 is SGHKS and CDR2 is YYEKEE (reference sequence). V lost 4 bases, J lost 8 bases, and 9 bases stayed unmatched. CDR3 length: 14 amino acids. The CDR3 DNA sequence: TGTGCCAGCAGCCCGCGGGGGATATGGGATGAGCAGTTCTTC. It specifies CASSPRGIWDEQFF.